One and the same sample provided the 5 T cell receptor beta chains below, sequenced in a study of T-cell memory formation after mild COVID-19. TCRdb processed the 5' RACE reads anew with MiXCR; each CDR3 protein has one entry. The table has approximately 150,000 distinct CDR3 sequences, over 10% seen once. Sequencing was carried out using PBMCs or a T cell subset sorted from them (not recorded which). These receptors were obtained from a man aged 18 to 29 who had mild COVID-19 (a few samples of this study predate the infection). Cell type and time point are not known.

The chain employs TRBV24-1 and TRBJ2-3; D might be TRBD2 (5 bases). The V gene's germline CDR1 is KGHDR and CDR2 SFDVKD. The CDR3 is 14 amino acids. V was trimmed by 6 bases and J by 4 bases, leaving 13 bases between them. CDR3 DNA: TGTGCCACCAGTCCGGGGTTTATGGCAGATACGCAGTATTTT. Its protein is CATSPGFMADTQYF.

This clonotype was recorded only once. The chain uses TRBV11-2 and TRBJ1-2, with D perhaps matching TRBD1 (5 bases). The V and J ends lost 6 bases and 0 bases respectively, with 14 bases between them. The germline gives CDR1 SGHAT, CDR2 FQNNGV. CDR3 length: 15 amino acids. CDR3 DNA sequence: TGTGCCAGCAGTAGCGACAGACTATCTAACTATGGCTACACCTTC. This translates into CASSSDRLSNYGYTF.

This clonotype was detected only a few times. At one boundary the junction diverges from the germline segment, which might be a read error. The V and J genes are TRBV19 and TRBJ2-1, with 8 bases aligning to TRBD1. CDR3 length equals 13 residues. Germline V gene data show CDR1 as LNHDA and CDR2 as SQIVND (reference sequence). In DNA, the CDR3 is TGTGCCAGTAGTATGGGGGACCAGGGGGCCCTCGTCTTC. Amino acid sequence: CASSMGDQGALVF.

This clonotype came up many times. The V call is TRBV7-2, the J call TRBJ2-7; D uncertain. The V gene's germline CDR1 is SGHTA and CDR2 FQGNSA. Trimming left V 0 bases short and J 2 bases short, with 17 bases between. The CDR3 consists of 17 residues. The CDR3 bases are TGTGCCAGCAGCTTAGCGCTAAACCCCCGGACCACCTACGAGCAGTACTTC. Its protein is CASSLALNPRTTYEQYF.

V is TRBV5-1 and J is TRBJ2-4; 12 bases align to TRBD2. The CDR3 loop spans 15 amino acids. Germline lookup yields CDR1 SGHRS and CDR2 YFSETQ. The V gene end was trimmed by 1 base and the J gene end by 7 bases; junction bases not matched to a gene: 3. CDR3 region: CASSLLGLAGNIQYF. Here the CDR3 DNA reads TGCGCCAGCAGCTTGCTGGGACTAGCGGGCAACATTCAGTACTTC.